Below, 24 T cell receptor beta chains from the same sample are listed, as sequenced in a study of CD8+ T cells in alopecia areata (dated by TCRdb to 2016 to 2019). What the time point label conveys for this sample: about 4 weeks on oral tofacitinib. Explained via the paper, the treatment or condition label denotes: oral pan-JAK inhibitor, 5-10 mg twice daily. The library relied on the immunoSEQ multiplex PCR assay. RNA was extracted from all samples and reverse transcribed into cDNA as template for TCR sequencing. Here the immuneACCESS table is served through TCRdb, limited to in-frame sequences with V and J called. Missing clones are a known gap in these copies; in checked studies unresolved V genes cover under half, and the rest lacks a known reason. This sample gives about 200,000 clones in total; around 66% of them show up just once. The ten largest clones represent 3.5% to 5% of the sample.

Sequences were derived from CD4+ T cells sorted from blood, sampled at week 4, from a patient treated with tofacitinib. Receptors originate from a human donor with alopecia areata.

The chain joins TRBV5-1 to TRBJ1-5, with D unclear. Per germline, CDR1 SGHRS and CDR2 YFSETQ. V gave up 3 bases and J gave up 0 bases, with 10 bases separating them. CDR3 length equals 15 residues. CDR3 nucleotide sequence: TGCGCCAGCAGCTCGGGCGTGAATAGCAATCAGCCCCAGCATTTT. As protein: CASSSGVNSNQPQHF.

This clone was counted a few times. The gene calls are TRBV9 and TRBJ2-5; 7 positions agree with TRBD1. The CDR3 extends over 16 amino acids. V was clipped by 2 bases and J by 0 bases; unmatched bases: 7. Germline CDR1 and CDR2: SGDLS and YYNGEE. CDR3 amino acids: CASSVSTGSYQETQYF. CDR3 in DNA: TGTGCCAGCAGCGTTTCGACAGGGTCGTACCAAGAGACCCAGTACTTC. Full variable domain (rest looked up from reference TRBV9 and TRBJ2-5): DSGVTQTPKHLITATGQRVTLRCSPRSGDLSVYWYQQSLDQGLQFLIQYYNGEERAKGNILERFSAQQFPDLHSELNLSSLELGDSALYFCASSVSTGSYQETQYFGPGTRLLVL.

The chain has TRBV7-2 and TRBJ2-3; TRBD1 aligns across 9 bases. The CDR3 is 15 residues long. The J segment lost 9 bases and the V segment lost 6 bases, leaving 13 bases of the junction unmatched. Germline CDR1 and CDR2: SGHTA and FQGNSA. The CDR3 protein is CASSSTGGDGRTQYF. CDR3 sequence (DNA): TGTGCCAGCAGTTCGACAGGGGGGGACGGGAGGACGCAGTATTTT. Full variable domain (missing parts from reference TRBV7-2 and TRBJ2-3): GAGVSQSPSNKVTEKGKDVELRCDPISGHTALYWYRQSLGQGLEFLIYFQGNSAPDKSGLPSDRFSAERTGGSVSTLTIQRTQQEDSAVYLCASSSTGGDGRTQYFGPGTRLTVL.

The chain uses TRBV5-4 and TRBJ1-1; tentatively, D is TRBD1 (6 bases). This CDR3 is built from 12 residues. Per germline, CDR1 SGHNT and CDR2 YYREEE (reference sequence). V was clipped by 5 bases and J by 3 bases, with 8 bases between them. The CDR3 nucleotides read TGTGCCAGCAGTGGGGGGCACACTGAAGCTTTCTTT. Translating gives CASSGGHTEAFF.

This chain uses TRBV9 with TRBJ2-2, with D unclear. The CDR3 extends over 13 amino acids. Deletions cut 0 bases from V and 4 bases from J, with 4 bases between. The V gene's germline CDR1 is SGDLS and CDR2 YYNGEE. CDR3 nucleotide sequence: TGTGCCAGCAGCGTAGTCACCACCGGGGAGCTGTTTTTT. This codes for CASSVVTTGELFF.

The chain carries TRBV30 and TRBJ2-1, with a tentative D call TRBD2 (6 bases). Trimming took off 3 bases at V and 3 bases at J, with 12 bases between the two ends. The CDR3 sequence is 14 residues long. Germline CDR1 reads GTSNPN; CDR2 reads SVGIG (reference sequence). CDR3 nucleotides: TGTGCCTGGAGACTTGGCGGGAACTACAATGAGCAGTTCTTC. Protein product: CAWRLGGNYNEQFF.

The rearrangement links TRBV2 to TRBJ1-2, with a possible D match to TRBD1 (6 bases). In germline, CDR1 is SNHLY, CDR2 FYNNEI. This CDR3 is 13 amino acids long. The V end was cut by 5 bases, the J end by 8 bases, with 15 bases between. The CDR3 bases are TGTGCCAGCAGTCCGACTTGGGGGCGCGGCTACACCTTC. As protein: CASSPTWGRGYTF.

This chain uses TRBV2 with TRBJ1-6, with D possibly TRBD1 on 6 matching bases. V lost 7 bases, J lost 5 bases, and 15 bases lay in between. The CDR3 contains 15 residues. Germline V gene data show CDR1 as SNHLY and CDR2 as FYNNEI. The CDR3 region is CASTNRDTHNSPLHF. For the CDR3, the DNA is TGTGCCAGCACCAACCGGGACACCCATAATTCACCCCTCCACTTT.

This sequence joins TRBV5-1 and TRBJ2-7; the D call may be TRBD1 or TRBD2 (5 bases each). This CDR3 contains 14 residues. The V gene lost 0 bases and the J gene lost 2 bases, with 9 bases spanning the gap. Germline CDR1 SGHRS, CDR2 YFSETQ. The CDR3 nucleotides read TGCGCCAGCAGCTTGGGAGGGGTCGCCTACGAGCAGTACTTC. It is translated as CASSLGGVAYEQYF.

DNA for the CDR3: TGCGCCAGCAGCCTCGGGGAGGAATACGAGCAGTACTTC. This encodes CASSLGEEYEQYF. The chain is built from TRBV5-1 and TRBJ2-7, with D tentatively TRBD2 (6 bases). CDR1 and CDR2 (germline): SGHRS, YFSETQ. The CDR3 sequence is 13 residues long. V was clipped by 4 bases and J by 4 bases, with 12 bases between them.

This chain joins TRBV7-2 and TRBJ2-5; the D is unclear. Germline-derived CDR1 and CDR2 are SGHTA and FQGNSA. Trimming cost V 4 bases and J 1 base, with 10 bases left between them. The CDR3 spans 14 residues. The CDR3 here is CASSYVGGQETQYF. In DNA, the CDR3 is TGTGCCAGCAGCTACGTCGGCGGCCAAGAGACCCAGTACTTC.

This rearrangement joins TRBV6-1 to TRBJ1-1; 8 nucleotides align to TRBD1. The V gene's germline CDR1 is MNHNS and CDR2 SASEGT. The CDR3 is made up of 13 amino acids. V lost 10 bases to trimming and J lost 2 bases; unmatched junction nucleotides: 6. CDR3 residues: CATGQGLNTEAFF. The CDR3 DNA sequence: TGTGCCACCGGACAGGGCTTAAACACTGAAGCTTTCTTT.

This rearrangement joins TRBV10-2 to TRBJ1-1; D remains unclear. CDR1 and CDR2 from the germline V gene are WSHSY and SAAADI. CDR3 length: 13 amino acids. Trimming left V 5 bases short and J 1 base short, with 8 bases between. The CDR3 nucleotides read TGCGCCAGCAGTAAAAACAAGAACACTGAAGCTTTCTTT. Amino acid sequence: CASSKNKNTEAFF.

The V gene is TRBV18, the J gene TRBJ2-5; TRBD1 might be the D (5 bases). Germline V gives CDR1 KGHSH, CDR2 LQKENI. The CDR3 is 13 residues long. Between the trimmed V and J ends, which lost 0 bases and 3 bases, there was a span of 5 bases. Here the CDR3 reads CASSPPREETQYF. The CDR3 nucleotides read TGTGCCAGCTCACCACCCAGGGAAGAGACCCAGTACTTC.

The rearrangement joins TRBV7-9 to TRBJ2-2; D uncertain. Germline lookup yields CDR1 SEHNR and CDR2 FQNEAQ (reference sequence). V gave up 3 bases and J gave up 5 bases, with 7 bases separating them. The CDR3 runs to 13 residues. This CDR3 is CASSFGQTGELFF. In nucleotides, the CDR3 is TGTGCCAGCAGCTTCGGGCAGACCGGGGAGCTGTTTTTT.

The chain uses TRBV11-2 and TRBJ2-3, with 12 bases aligning to TRBD2. In germline, CDR1 is SGHAT, CDR2 FQNNGV. V trimming: 3 bases; J trimming: 7 bases; junction bases outside the gene matches: 8. This CDR3 region has 16 residues. The CDR3 here is CASSFSSGGAGNTQYF. The DNA of the CDR3 is TGTGCCAGCAGCTTCTCTAGCGGGGGGGCCGGGAATACGCAGTATTTT.

CDR3 amino acids: CASSVGQGLEYEQYF. For the CDR3, the DNA is TGTGCCAGCAGCGTAGGACAGGGTCTCGAGTACGAGCAGTACTTC. This chain connects TRBV9 to TRBJ2-7; 7 nucleotides align to TRBD1. The CDR3 runs 15 residues. The V gene's germline CDR1 is SGDLS and CDR2 YYNGEE. Trimming at V came to 0 bases and at J to 4 bases, leaving 7 bases not matched to a gene.

The V gene is TRBV2, the J gene TRBJ1-5; the D is unclear. CDR3 length: 15 residues. Per the germline V gene, CDR1 is SNHLY and CDR2 is FYNNEI. Trimming cost V 4 bases and J 1 base, with 11 bases left between them. DNA of the CDR3: TGTGCCAGCAGTGGGATGGCGACGAGCAATCAGCCCCAGCATTTT. This encodes CASSGMATSNQPQHF.

The chain joins TRBV2 to TRBJ2-4, with TRBD2 identical over 11 bases. This CDR3 contains 15 residues. Germline CDR1 is SNHLY and CDR2 is FYNNEI. Germline trimming cut 7 bases from V and 7 bases from J; bases unmatched to any gene: 9. CDR3 nucleotide sequence: TGTGCCAGCACCCCGGGGTTAGCGGGGGGGAACATTCAGTACTTC. It codes for CASTPGLAGGNIQYF.

The V gene is TRBV7-9, the J gene TRBJ1-5; D gene unclear. CDR1 SEHNR and CDR2 FQNEAQ come from the germline V gene (reference sequence). The CDR3 length is 14 residues. Trimming took off 3 bases at V and 7 bases at J, with 13 bases between the two ends. DNA of the CDR3: TGTGCCAGCAGCTTCGGTCAGCTGGGGCAGCCCCAGCATTTT. It codes for CASSFGQLGQPQHF.

The chain links TRBV4-2 to TRBJ2-7; tentatively, D is TRBD2 (6 bases). This CDR3 contains 14 residues. Germline CDR1 is LGHNA and CDR2 is YNFKEQ. The V end was cut by 0 bases, the J end by 2 bases, with 8 bases between. CDR3 sequence: CASSQDSGPYEQYF. Here the CDR3 DNA reads TGTGCCAGCAGCCAAGATAGCGGACCCTACGAGCAGTACTTC.

The gene calls are TRBV6-6 and TRBJ1-5, with 7 bases aligning to TRBD1. After removal of 6 bases from V and 5 bases from J, the junction contained 7 bases not matched to a gene. The germline gives CDR1 MNHNY, CDR2 SVGAGI (reference sequence). This CDR3 is 14 amino acids long. The CDR3 DNA reads as TGTGCCAGCAGGACAGGGAAAAAGGATCAGCCCCAGCATTTT. Translating it yields CASRTGKKDQPQHF.

This chain's CDR3 is CASSVYPSSYNSPLHF. CDR3 DNA sequence: TGTGCCAGCAGCGTATATCCGAGCTCCTATAATTCACCCCTCCACTTT. The chain combines TRBV9 with TRBJ1-6, with D unclear. With 1 base removed from V and 0 bases from J, the gap between germline ends came to 8 bases. The V gene's germline CDR1 is SGDLS and CDR2 YYNGEE. The CDR3 is 16 residues long.

The chain links TRBV30 to TRBJ2-2; D unresolved. Trimming took off 0 bases at V and 5 bases at J, with 4 bases between the two ends. The CDR3 spans 12 residues. Germline V gene lookup returns CDR1 GTSNPN and CDR2 SVGIG (reference sequence). The CDR3 coding sequence is TGTGCCTGGAGTGTTTTAACCGGGGAGCTGTTTTTT. It translates to CAWSVLTGELFF. Full variable domain (rest looked up from reference TRBV30 and TRBJ2-2): SQTIHQWPATLVQPVGSPLSLECTVEGTSNPNLYWYRQAAGRGLQLLFYSVGIGQISSEVPQNLSASRPQDRQFILSSKKLLLSDSGFYLCAWSVLTGELFFGEGSRLTVL.